Listed here are 2 T cell receptor beta chains from one sample, sequenced in a study of blood T cell repertoires in COVID-19. The method was immunoSEQ multiplex PCR; TCRdb's version includes in-frame clones alone and lacks a portion of them. Of more than 150,000 clones in the sample, 80% to 90% are singletons; the top ten hold about a fifth. The sequenced material came from peripheral blood. The source is a man between 65 and 80 years old with active or convalescent COVID-19.

The chain carries TRBV4-3 and TRBJ1-2; unclear D gene. The CDR3 is made up of 15 amino acids. With 0 bases removed from V and 3 bases from J, the gap between germline ends came to 11 bases. The V gene's germline CDR1 is LGHNA and CDR2 YSLEER. The CDR3 coding sequence is TGCGCCAGCAGCCAAGATTTTCGGGTCTACTATGGCTACACCTTC. Amino acid sequence: CASSQDFRVYYGYTF.

The gene calls are TRBV12-5 and TRBJ2-4; 10 bases fit TRBD2. V gave up 5 bases and J gave up 8 bases; unmatched junction bases: 6. Per the germline V gene, CDR1 is LGHNT and CDR2 is FRNRAP. This CDR3 contains 14 residues. CDR3 nucleotide sequence: TGTGCTAGTGGTCCGGGACTAGCGAGGGACATTCAGTACTTC. Translated, it gives CASGPGLARDIQYF. The full variable domain, rest sourced from reference TRBV12-5 and TRBJ2-4, is DARVTQTPRHKVTEMGQEVTMRCQPILGHNTVFWYRQTMMQGLELLAYFRNRAPLDDSGMPKDRFSAEMPDATLATLKIQPSEPRDSAVYFCASGPGLARDIQYFGAGTRLSVL.